This T cell receptor (beta chain) was sequenced during a study of blood T cell repertoires in COVID-19. As for the study in general: The cDNA or gDNA used as material had been derived from T cells, B-cell-depleted T cells, or PBMCs.

V lost 4 bases and J lost 9; bases outside the gene matches: 13. The CDR3 totals 17 residues. Looked up from germline, CDR1 is SGHNT and CDR2 is YENEEA. Generated by immunoSEQ multiplex PCR, the TCRdb table keeps only in-frame clones and is missing some. The sample contains roughly 60,000 clones, approximately 86% of which appear only once. This rearrangement joins TRBV11-3 to TRBJ2-1; TRBD2 matches at 12 bases. The TCR sequence derives from a man between 35 and 55 years old with acute or convalescent COVID-19. The sequenced material came from peripheral blood. The CDR3 DNA is TGTGCCAGCAGCTCCTGGCCTCTAGCGGGGGGGCCGGGTGAGCAGTTCTTC. Its translation: CASSSWPLAGGPGEQFF.